This T cell receptor (beta chain) was obtained from a study of CXCR3-negative and CXCR3-positive naive CD8 T cells. Via 5' RACE with UMI labels, TRB cDNA libraries were prepared. TCRdb re-called the 5' RACE reads and catalogs CDR3 proteins one per entry, DNA excluded. This sample's table reports 110,000 or so distinct CDR3 sequences. Findings of the study overall: Higher TRB CDR3 hydrophobicity marked CXCR3-positive naive cells relative to CXCR3-negative naive cells.

As regards this clonotype: Its matching antigen is unknown.

Germline values: CDR1 LGHNA, CDR2 YNFKEQ. The CDR3 loop spans 15 amino acids. The V call is TRBV4-2, the J call TRBJ2-1; lacking DNA, the TRBD2 call made by TCRdb goes unchecked. The sample taken for sequencing was naive CXCR3+ CD8+ T cells from blood. Subset specified: CD45RO-CCR7+CD27+CD95- naive CD8+ T cells expressing CXCR3 (TNR3+). This sequence was found in a human donor in good health. Some clones in this sample may be carry-over from other donors' samples. CDR3 sequence: CASSRTSGGANEQFF.